The T cell receptor (beta chain) described here comes from a study of regulatory T cells in long-lasting Graves disease. This clonotype was counted only a few times. HTBI primers from iRepertoire and Arm-PCR of CDR3 regions yielded the TCR beta libraries. From the multiplex PCR reads, TCRdb called clonotypes with MiXCR, one entry per CDR3 protein. The sample shows roughly 420,000 distinct CDR3 sequences, less than 15% of them seen only once. Trimming stripped 6 bases from V and 4 bases from J, with 14 bases between. Germline CDR1 LNHDA, CDR2 SQIVND (reference sequence). CDR3 length: 14 amino acids. The time point denotes: newly diagnosed GD, antithyroid drugs for less than 3 months. The authors made the TCR library using RNA they extracted from PBMCs. The same sample was also used in a study of T cells in Graves' hyperthyroidism and ophthalmopathy. That paper notes: First-round RT-PCR of the TCR CDR3 relied on the HTBI primer set.

The chain joins TRBV19 to TRBJ2-3, with D possibly matching TRBD1 (6 bases). Source: peripheral blood mononuclear cells (PBMCs), taken at new diagnosis, from a patient treated with antithyroid drugs. The origin of this receptor is a woman aged 45-65 years with Graves disease. Here the CDR3 DNA reads TGTGCCAGTAGCCCAGGGGATCGGGCAGATACGCAGTATTTT. Protein: CASSPGDRADTQYF.